These T cell receptor beta chains were read from a single sample in a study of glioma-infiltrating T cells after dendritic cell vaccination. Profiling relied on immunoSEQ multiplex PCR, and the TCRdb table lists in-frame clones only, not all of them. The sample includes 75,000 to 85,000 clones, around 86% of them seen just once. Here the sequenced sample was blood, taken after dendritic cell vaccination. These receptor sequences come from a human donor with glioblastoma. CDR3s include the opening cysteine and the closing phenylalanine or tryptophan. The D gene is left open where the match is weak. Clone size is shown for a subset of rows, as once, few, many or a class of expanded clone.

CDR3aa: CASSTLAGGGETQYF
CDR3nt: TGTGCCAGCAGCACCCTAGCGGGGGGGGGAGAGACCCAGTACTTC
j_gene: TRBJ2-5
abundance: NA
v_gene: TRBV7-9
d_gene: TRBD2

CDR3aa: CASSIDREEQFF
CDR3nt: TGTGCCAGTAGTATAGATCGGGAAGAGCAGTTCTTC
j_gene: TRBJ2-1
abundance: NA
v_gene: TRBV19
d_gene: NA

CDR3aa: CASSLDLGRGTYNEQFF
CDR3nt: TGTGCCAGCAGCTTAGATCTTGGGCGGGGGACCTACAATGAGCAGTTCTTC
j_gene: TRBJ2-1
abundance: NA
v_gene: TRBV11-2
d_gene: TRBD2

CDR3aa: CASIPGINTGELFF
CDR3nt: TGTGCCAGTATTCCAGGGATAAACACCGGGGAGCTGTTTTTT
j_gene: TRBJ2-2
abundance: once
v_gene: TRBV19
d_gene: NA

CDR3aa: CASSVGIQGYSYEQYF
CDR3nt: TGTGCCAGCAGCGTAGGAATTCAGGGATACTCCTACGAGCAGTACTTC
j_gene: TRBJ2-7
abundance: NA
v_gene: TRBV9
d_gene: NA

CDR3aa: CASSLHLGEDNEQFF
CDR3nt: TGTGCCAGCAGCTTACATCTGGGGGAGGACAATGAGCAGTTCTTC
j_gene: TRBJ2-1
abundance: NA
v_gene: TRBV7-3
d_gene: NA

CDR3aa: CASSLVRTVQQELFF
CDR3nt: TGTGCCAGCAGCTTAGTCCGAACAGTCCAACAGGAACTGTTTTTT
j_gene: TRBJ1-4
abundance: once
v_gene: TRBV7-2
d_gene: NA

CDR3aa: CASSRQTGSFQETQYF
CDR3nt: TGTGCCAGCAGCCGACAGACAGGGAGTTTCCAAGAGACCCAGTACTTC
j_gene: TRBJ2-5
abundance: NA
v_gene: TRBV11-2
d_gene: TRBD1

CDR3aa: CASSLVRTGGYEQYF
CDR3nt: TGTGCCAGCAGCTTAGTCCGGACAGGGGGCTACGAGCAGTACTTC
j_gene: TRBJ2-7
abundance: NA
v_gene: TRBV11-3
d_gene: TRBD1

CDR3aa: CASGEPSGNTIYF
CDR3nt: TGCGCCAGCGGAGAACCCTCTGGAAACACCATATATTTT
j_gene: TRBJ1-3
abundance: NA
v_gene: TRBV5-1
d_gene: NA

CDR3aa: CASSEAGLAGDRNIQYF
CDR3nt: TGTGCCAGTAGTGAGGCCGGACTAGCGGGGGATAGGAACATTCAGTACTTC
j_gene: TRBJ2-4
abundance: once
v_gene: TRBV19
d_gene: TRBD2

CDR3aa: CASSLVGANTEAFF
CDR3nt: TGCGCCAGCAGCTTGGTGGGGGCAAACACTGAAGCTTTCTTT
j_gene: TRBJ1-1
abundance: NA
v_gene: TRBV5-1
d_gene: NA

CDR3aa: CASRSLNTGELFF
CDR3nt: TGTGCCAGCAGGTCTTTAAACACCGGGGAGCTGTTTTTT
j_gene: TRBJ2-2
abundance: NA
v_gene: TRBV7-2
d_gene: NA

CDR3aa: CASSYSNQPQHF
CDR3nt: TGTGCCAGTAGTTATAGCAATCAGCCCCAGCATTTT
j_gene: TRBJ1-5
abundance: NA
v_gene: TRBV19
d_gene: NA

CDR3aa: CASSERDRSSTDTQYF
CDR3nt: TGTGCCAGCAGTGAACGGGACAGATCTAGCACAGATACGCAGTATTTT
j_gene: TRBJ2-3
abundance: NA
v_gene: TRBV6-1
d_gene: TRBD1

CDR3aa: CASSPGNYGYTF
CDR3nt: TGTGCCAGCAGCCCCGGGAACTATGGCTACACCTTC
j_gene: TRBJ1-2
abundance: NA
v_gene: TRBV11-3
d_gene: NA

CDR3aa: CASSDEVGASAFF
CDR3nt: TGTGCCAGCAGTGACGAGGTGGGGGCGTCGGCTTTCTTT
j_gene: TRBJ1-1
abundance: NA
v_gene: TRBV6-4
d_gene: NA

CDR3aa: CARSRSSRRDEQFF
CDR3nt: TGTGCCAGAAGCCGGTCCAGCCGGAGAGATGAGCAGTTCTTC
j_gene: TRBJ2-1
abundance: once
v_gene: TRBV5-3
d_gene: NA

CDR3aa: CASSPIRGRETDTQYF
CDR3nt: TGCGCCAGCAGCCCTATACGGGGTAGAGAAACAGATACGCAGTATTTT
j_gene: TRBJ2-3
abundance: NA
v_gene: TRBV4-1
d_gene: NA

CDR3aa: CARSGGSGANVLTF
CDR3nt: TGCGCCAGATCAGGGGGCTCTGGGGCCAACGTCCTGACTTTC
j_gene: TRBJ2-6
abundance: NA
v_gene: TRBV5-1
d_gene: TRBD1

CDR3aa: CASSQDRGTEAFF
CDR3nt: TGTGCCAGCAGCCAGGACAGGGGCACTGAAGCTTTCTTT
j_gene: TRBJ1-1
abundance: NA
v_gene: TRBV11-2
d_gene: TRBD1

CDR3aa: CASSEYREIYNEQFF
CDR3nt: TGCGCCAGCAGTGAATACAGGGAAATCTACAATGAGCAGTTCTTC
j_gene: TRBJ2-1
abundance: NA
v_gene: TRBV10-1
d_gene: NA

CDR3aa: CASSPSQGTLSGNTIYF
CDR3nt: TGTGCCAGCAGCCCCTCACAGGGGACTTTATCTGGAAACACCATATATTTT
j_gene: TRBJ1-3
abundance: once
v_gene: TRBV5-4
d_gene: TRBD1

CDR3aa: CASSARVDYTEAFF
CDR3nt: TGTGCCAGCAGCGCCAGGGTGGATTACACTGAAGCTTTCTTT
j_gene: TRBJ1-1
abundance: NA
v_gene: TRBV9
d_gene: NA

CDR3aa: CASSRQGPYEQYF
CDR3nt: TGTGCCAGTAGTCGGCAGGGGCCCTACGAGCAGTACTTC
j_gene: TRBJ2-7
abundance: NA
v_gene: TRBV19
d_gene: NA

CDR3aa: CASSRTGGSGANVLTF
CDR3nt: TGTGCCAGCAGCCGGACAGGGGGCTCTGGGGCCAACGTCCTGACTTTC
j_gene: TRBJ2-6
abundance: NA
v_gene: TRBV4-2
d_gene: TRBD1

CDR3aa: CASSYSRGTGNNEQFF
CDR3nt: TGTGCCAGCAGTTACTCGAGGGGGACAGGGAATAATGAGCAGTTCTTC
j_gene: TRBJ2-1
abundance: NA
v_gene: TRBV6-5
d_gene: TRBD1

CDR3aa: CASSEDRGLSPLHF
CDR3nt: TGTGCCAGCAGTGAGGACAGGGGGCTTTCACCCCTCCACTTT
j_gene: TRBJ1-6
abundance: NA
v_gene: TRBV6-1
d_gene: TRBD1

CDR3aa: CASSTLADSTDTQYF
CDR3nt: TGTGCCAGCTCAACCTTAGCGGACTCCACAGATACGCAGTATTTT
j_gene: TRBJ2-3
abundance: NA
v_gene: TRBV18
d_gene: NA

CDR3aa: CASSTGHPFTNQPQHF
CDR3nt: TGCGCCAGCAGTACGGGACACCCTTTCACCAATCAGCCCCAGCATTTT
j_gene: TRBJ1-5
abundance: NA
v_gene: TRBV10-2
d_gene: NA

CDR3aa: CASSLGRDRTNEKLFF
CDR3nt: TGTGCCAGCAGCTTGGGGAGGGACAGGACTAATGAAAAACTGTTTTTT
j_gene: TRBJ1-4
abundance: NA
v_gene: TRBV5-8
d_gene: TRBD1

CDR3aa: CASGEGRLAGGGNEQFF
CDR3nt: TGCGCCAGCGGGGAAGGGCGACTAGCGGGAGGTGGGAATGAGCAGTTCTTC
j_gene: TRBJ2-1
abundance: NA
v_gene: TRBV10-1
d_gene: TRBD2

CDR3aa: CSVEVNAATNEKLFF
CDR3nt: TGCAGCGTTGAAGTAAATGCAGCAACTAATGAAAAACTGTTTTTT
j_gene: TRBJ1-4
abundance: NA
v_gene: TRBV29-1
d_gene: NA

CDR3aa: CASSPVGSGDLSYEQYF
CDR3nt: TGTGCCAGCAGCCCCGTCGGTAGCGGGGATCTCTCCTACGAGCAGTACTTC
j_gene: TRBJ2-7
abundance: NA
v_gene: TRBV7-9
d_gene: TRBD2

CDR3aa: CASSYDTGTYEQYF
CDR3nt: TGTGCCAGCAGTTACGACACAGGGACCTACGAGCAGTACTTC
j_gene: TRBJ2-7
abundance: few
v_gene: TRBV6-5
d_gene: NA

CDR3aa: CASSLNNEQFF
CDR3nt: TGTGCCAGCTCACTTAACAATGAGCAGTTCTTC
j_gene: TRBJ2-1
abundance: once
v_gene: TRBV18
d_gene: NA

CDR3aa: CASSVTGTGEDYEQYF
CDR3nt: TGTGCCAGCAGCGTAACGGGGACAGGGGAGGACTACGAGCAGTACTTC
j_gene: TRBJ2-7
abundance: NA
v_gene: TRBV2
d_gene: TRBD1

CDR3aa: CASSITGFYGYTF
CDR3nt: TGTGCCAGCAGCATCACAGGGTTCTATGGCTACACCTTC
j_gene: TRBJ1-2
abundance: NA
v_gene: TRBV11-2
d_gene: NA

CDR3aa: CASSHGGAGVETGELFF
CDR3nt: TGCGCCAGCAGCCATGGGGGCGCGGGGGTTGAAACCGGGGAGCTGTTTTTT
j_gene: TRBJ2-2
abundance: NA
v_gene: TRBV5-1
d_gene: NA

CDR3aa: CASSFDGDTQYF
CDR3nt: TGCGCCAGCAGCTTCGACGGGGATACGCAGTATTTT
j_gene: TRBJ2-3
abundance: NA
v_gene: TRBV5-1
d_gene: NA

CDR3aa: CASSLGGRGNTGELFF
CDR3nt: TGTGCCAGCAGCTTAGGAGGCAGGGGGAACACCGGGGAGCTGTTTTTT
j_gene: TRBJ2-2
abundance: few
v_gene: TRBV7-9
d_gene: NA

CDR3aa: CASSLDRDTTYEQYF
CDR3nt: TGTGCCAGCAGCTTAGACCGGGACACCACCTACGAGCAGTACTTC
j_gene: TRBJ2-7
abundance: NA
v_gene: TRBV7-2
d_gene: NA

CDR3aa: CASSFINEQFF
CDR3nt: TGTGCCAGCAGCTTTATCAATGAGCAGTTCTTC
j_gene: TRBJ2-1
abundance: NA
v_gene: TRBV7-2
d_gene: NA

CDR3aa: CASRGPGGLTYNEQFF
CDR3nt: TGTGCCAGCAGAGGCCCGGGGGGCCTCACCTACAATGAGCAGTTCTTC
j_gene: TRBJ2-1
abundance: NA
v_gene: TRBV2
d_gene: NA

CDR3aa: CASRTVASNQPQHF
CDR3nt: TGTGCCAGCAGAACTGTAGCGAGCAATCAGCCCCAGCATTTT
j_gene: TRBJ1-5
abundance: NA
v_gene: TRBV6-5
d_gene: NA

CDR3aa: CASRPLRGMSYNEQFF
CDR3nt: TGTGCCAGCAGACCCCTAAGAGGGATGTCCTACAATGAGCAGTTCTTC
j_gene: TRBJ2-1
abundance: NA
v_gene: TRBV27
d_gene: NA

CDR3aa: CASSGGQVFRYGRTEAFF
CDR3nt: TGCGCCAGCAGCGGCGGACAGGTTTTTCGTTACGGGCGGACTGAAGCTTTCTTT
j_gene: TRBJ1-1
abundance: NA
v_gene: TRBV5-1
d_gene: TRBD1

CDR3aa: CASSIGAMSGELFF
CDR3nt: TGTGCCAGTAGTATAGGGGCGATGTCCGGGGAGCTGTTTTTT
j_gene: TRBJ2-2
abundance: NA
v_gene: TRBV19
d_gene: NA

CDR3aa: CASSTGTSLNYEQYF
CDR3nt: TGCGCCAGCAGCACCGGGACTAGCCTAAACTACGAGCAGTACTTC
j_gene: TRBJ2-7
abundance: NA
v_gene: TRBV5-1
d_gene: TRBD2

CDR3aa: CASSFSPRQGADTQYF
CDR3nt: TGCGCCAGCAGCTTTTCACCTCGACAGGGGGCGGATACGCAGTATTTT
j_gene: TRBJ2-3
abundance: NA
v_gene: TRBV5-1
d_gene: TRBD1

CDR3aa: CASSLETGNQPQHF
CDR3nt: TGTGCCAGCAGCTTAGAGACTGGCAATCAGCCCCAGCATTTT
j_gene: TRBJ1-5
abundance: NA
v_gene: TRBV7-2
d_gene: NA

CDR3aa: CASSRQNTEAFF
CDR3nt: TGTGCCAGCAGTCGACAGAACACTGAAGCTTTCTTT
j_gene: TRBJ1-1
abundance: NA
v_gene: TRBV6-4
d_gene: NA

CDR3aa: CASSLNPGQGAYGYTF
CDR3nt: TGCGCCAGCAGCTTAAACCCGGGACAGGGGGCCTATGGCTACACCTTC
j_gene: TRBJ1-2
abundance: NA
v_gene: TRBV5-1
d_gene: TRBD1

CDR3aa: CASSLGSLGARINTEAFF
CDR3nt: TGTGCCAGCAGCTTGGGTTCCCTGGGTGCCAGGATTAACACTGAAGCTTTCTTT
j_gene: TRBJ1-1
abundance: NA
v_gene: TRBV5-8
d_gene: NA

CDR3aa: CASSLAGGVAVKQFF
CDR3nt: TGTGCCAGCAGCTTAGCCGGGGGAGTAGCGGTCAAGCAGTTCTTC
j_gene: TRBJ2-1
abundance: NA
v_gene: TRBV7-8
d_gene: NA

CDR3aa: CASSSGQGYSPLHF
CDR3nt: TGTGCCAGCAGCTCCGGACAGGGCTATTCACCCCTCCACTTT
j_gene: TRBJ1-6
abundance: NA
v_gene: TRBV11-1
d_gene: TRBD1

CDR3aa: CASSVFRGSGTEAFF
CDR3nt: TGTGCCAGCAGTGTGTTCAGGGGCTCGGGCACTGAAGCTTTCTTT
j_gene: TRBJ1-1
abundance: NA
v_gene: TRBV27
d_gene: NA

CDR3aa: CASSPLPGTGAGNTIYF
CDR3nt: TGTGCCAGCAGTCCCCTACCCGGGACAGGGGCCGGAAACACCATATATTTT
j_gene: TRBJ1-3
abundance: NA
v_gene: TRBV2
d_gene: TRBD1